The 30 T cell receptor beta chains below come from one sample, sequenced in a study of T-cell reconstitution after alpha-beta-depleted transplantation in children. Unique molecular identifiers were used to barcode this TCRbeta library. One entry per CDR3 protein results from TCRdb running MiXCR on the PCR reads. Of 450,000 to 700,000 distinct CDR3 sequences in the sample, 25% to 30% are singletons; the top ten hold 36%. The sequencing used PBMCs, collected before TCRalphabeta/CD19-depleted stem cell transplant. The source of these receptors is a boy in the first two years of life with Wiskott-Aldrich syndrome, due to receive a stem cell transplant.

This clonotype appeared a few times. This chain joins TRBV6-1 and TRBJ1-5, with no clear D. The CDR3 covers 13 residues. Germline CDR1 MNHNS, CDR2 SASEGT. V lost 2 bases and J 4 bases, leaving 6 bases between the germline ends. The CDR3 loop is CASSETLNQPQHF. The CDR3 DNA reads TGTGCCAGCAGTGAAACTCTGAATCAGCCCCAGCATTTT.

This clonotype showed up just a few times. This chain connects TRBV9 to TRBJ2-1, with D maybe TRBD2 (5 bases). The germline V and J ends were trimmed by 0 bases and 3 bases, with 16 bases remaining between them. This CDR3 region has 17 residues. Germline CDR1 and CDR2: SGDLS and YYNGEE. CDR3 sequence reads: CASSVGTSMTGYNEQFF. Written as DNA, the CDR3 is TGTGCCAGCAGCGTAGGAACTAGTATGACGGGCTACAATGAGCAGTTCTTC.

Only a few counts were recorded for this clonotype. The chain combines TRBV20-1 with TRBJ2-3; D unresolved. V gave up 5 bases and J gave up 9 bases, with 12 bases separating them. The CDR3 totals 11 residues. CDR1 is DFQATT, CDR2 SNEGSKA, per germline (reference sequence). The CDR3 region is CSASYRGTQYF. CDR3 bases: TGCAGTGCTTCTTACCGTGGCACGCAGTATTTT.

The CDR3 region is CSARDGGVGQKLHEQYF. The CDR3 region has the DNA TGCAGTGCTAGAGATGGCGGGGTCGGGCAAAAACTACACGAGCAGTACTTC. The chain carries TRBV20-1 and TRBJ2-7, with D maybe TRBD2 (6 bases). Germline CDR1 reads DFQATT; CDR2 reads SNEGSKA (reference sequence). Trimming removed 0 bases at V and 5 bases at J, with 23 bases between. This CDR3 is built from 17 residues.

The rearrangement links TRBV6-5 to TRBJ1-2; TRBD1 is a possible D gene (6 bases). The V end was cut by 2 bases, the J end by 8 bases, with 18 bases between. CDR3 length equals 15 residues. Germline loops: CDR1 MNHEY, CDR2 SVGAGI. CDR3 in amino acids: CASSYRQRRQEGYTF. CDR3 nucleotide sequence: TGTGCCAGCAGTTACAGACAGCGGAGACAGGAGGGCTACACCTTC.

This chain connects TRBV20-1 to TRBJ2-1; 9 bases agree with TRBD2. V lost 5 bases, J lost 6 bases, and 11 bases stayed unmatched. This CDR3 has 15 amino acids. Germline V lookup: CDR1 DFQATT, CDR2 SNEGSKA (reference sequence). The CDR3 DNA is TGCAGTGCTGCCCTTAGCGGGAGCGGCTCCAATGAGCAGTTCTTC. It yields the protein CSAALSGSGSNEQFF.

J is TRBJ2-4 and V is TRBV5-1; D possibly uses TRBD1 or TRBD2 (7 bases each). Germline V gene lookup returns CDR1 SGHRS and CDR2 YFSETQ. Trimming shortened V by 4 bases and J by 7 bases, and 21 bases separated the two germline ends. This CDR3 is 16 amino acids long. For the CDR3, the DNA is TGCGCCAGCAGCCGCGACCCCGACAGGGAGGGGAACATTCAGTACTTC. Amino acid sequence: CASSRDPDREGNIQYF.

This chain connects TRBV11-2 to TRBJ1-3; D remains unclear. Trimming removed 5 bases from V and 0 bases from J, with 11 bases in between. Germline values: CDR1 SGHAT, CDR2 FQNNGV. There are 15 residues in the CDR3. This CDR3 reads CASSRNMGSGNTIYF. CDR3 sequence (DNA): TGTGCCAGCAGCCGCAACATGGGCTCTGGAAACACCATATATTTT.

This clonotype appeared a few times. Written as DNA, the CDR3 is TGCAGTGCTAGCCCGGCGTTAGCGGATCAGTATTTT. Protein: CSASPALADQYF. This rearrangement joins TRBV20-1 to TRBJ2-3; tentatively, D is TRBD2 (6 bases). CDR3 size: 12 residues. The V and J ends lost 3 bases and 12 bases respectively, with 16 bases between them. The germline V gene encodes CDR1 DFQATT and CDR2 SNEGSKA (reference sequence).

The V gene is TRBV5-1, the J gene TRBJ2-7; unclear D gene. The germline V gene encodes CDR1 SGHRS and CDR2 YFSETQ. This CDR3 has 12 amino acids. V lost 0 bases and J lost 6, with 7 bases in between. The CDR3 DNA follows: TGCGCCAGCAGCTTGGCCTCGGGCGAGCAGTACTTC. Residues: CASSLASGEQYF.

This clonotype has more than one count but fewer than ten. This rearrangement joins TRBV20-1 to TRBJ1-5; 8 bases line up with TRBD1. This CDR3 is 12 amino acids long. Germline values: CDR1 DFQATT, CDR2 SNEGSKA (reference sequence). The CDR3 nucleotides read TGCAGCGCCCAGGGGGCAATTCAGCCCCAGCATTTT. It encodes CSAQGAIQPQHF.

This clonotype occurred a few times. The V and J genes are TRBV24-1 and TRBJ2-1; D gene unclear. Germline CDR1 reads KGHDR; CDR2 reads SFDVKD. The CDR3 is made up of 14 amino acids. Trimming pared 5 bases from V and 4 bases from J, leaving 11 bases between. CDR3 nucleotides: TGTGCCACCAGTGCAGGCAGTAGATACAATGAGCAGTTCTTC. Protein sequence: CATSAGSRYNEQFF.

The rearrangement joins TRBV6-1 to TRBJ2-2; D may match TRBD1 or TRBD2 (6 bases each). V shed 8 bases and J shed 0 bases, with 16 bases lying between them. CDR3 size: 16 residues. In germline, CDR1 is MNHNS, CDR2 SASEGT. Written as DNA, the CDR3 is TGTGCCAGCTCTGCATTTCGGGGGCCGAACACCGGGGAGCTGTTTTTT. It specifies CASSAFRGPNTGELFF.

CDR3 sequence reads: CASSSSLALAGGPYNEQFF. The CDR3 bases are TGTGCCAGCAGCTCCTCCCTCGCACTAGCGGGAGGGCCCTACAATGAGCAGTTCTTC. This chain uses TRBV11-2 with TRBJ2-1; 13 nucleotides line up with TRBD2. Trimming removed 4 bases from V and 2 bases from J; junction bases left unmatched: 11. Germline CDR1 SGHAT, CDR2 FQNNGV. This CDR3 is 19 amino acids long.

The chain carries TRBV6-2 or TRBV6-3 and TRBJ1-1; a weak D match, TRBD1 (6 bases). The CDR3 has 15 amino acids. Trimming removed 5 bases from V and 7 bases from J, with 20 bases in between. Germline CDR1 and CDR2: MNHEY and SVGEGT. Here the CDR3 reads CASSPPGVLLNEAFF. CDR3 nucleotide sequence: TGTGCCAGCAGTCCACCAGGGGTCCTCCTGAATGAAGCTTTCTTT.

The V and J genes are TRBV19 and TRBJ2-1, with D uncertain. With 3 bases removed from V and 8 bases from J, the gap between germline ends came to 17 bases. The CDR3 loop spans 15 amino acids. Germline loops: CDR1 LNHDA, CDR2 SQIVND (reference sequence). Written as DNA, the CDR3 is TGTGCCAGTAGTATTCGGGCTACCAGCCGGGATGAGCAGTTCTTC. Translation gives CASSIRATSRDEQFF.

This clonotype was observed a few times. V and J are TRBV5-1 and TRBJ2-1; D gene unclear. Germline-derived CDR1 and CDR2 are SGHRS and YFSETQ. CDR3 length: 13 residues. The V gene lost 0 bases and the J gene lost 5 bases, with 6 bases spanning the gap. The CDR3 nucleotides are TGCGCCAGCAGCTTGGCCGTTGACAATGAGCAGTTCTTC. This sequence encodes CASSLAVDNEQFF. Full variable domain (remainder filled in from reference TRBV5-1 and TRBJ2-1): KAGVTQTPRYLIKTRGQQVTLSCSPISGHRSVSWYQQTPGQGLQFLFEYFSETQRNKGNFPGRFSGRQFSNSRSEMNVSTLELGDSALYLCASSLAVDNEQFFGPGTRLTVL.

The chain recombines TRBV7-6 with TRBJ1-2; tentative D call: TRBD1 (6 bases). The CDR3 covers 16 residues. Germline lookup yields CDR1 SGHVS and CDR2 FNYEAQ. Trimming stripped 0 bases from V and 5 bases from J, with 16 bases between. The CDR3 DNA sequence: TGTGCCAGCAGCTTAGCTCGTCCCCGAGGGGGGTATGGCTACACCTTC. Translated, it gives CASSLARPRGGYGYTF.

This clonotype occurred a few times. The V gene is TRBV27, the J gene TRBJ2-1, with 13 bases that match TRBD2. V was pared by 6 bases and J by 1 base, with 6 bases of the junction left unmatched. This CDR3 spans 17 amino acids. Germline V CDR1 and CDR2: MNHEY, SMNVEV (reference sequence). CDR3 sequence (DNA): TGTGCCAGCAGGAGAGGACTAGCGGGAGCATCCTACAATGAGCAGTTCTTC. This gives the protein CASRRGLAGASYNEQFF.

This clonotype has only a few counts. The J gene is TRBJ1-2, the V gene TRBV7-6, with TRBD1 identical over 7 bases. Trimming removed 3 bases from V and 5 bases from J; junction bases left unmatched: 9. Germline V lookup: CDR1 SGHVS, CDR2 FNYEAQ. The CDR3 contains 15 residues. CDR3 coding DNA: TGTGCCAGCAGCTTCTATAGGGACAGATATTATGGCTACACCTTC. Amino acids: CASSFYRDRYYGYTF.

This clonotype was seen a handful of times. CDR3 DNA sequence: TGTGCCACCAGGACCGTAGCGGGAGCGGTGGAGACCCAGTACTTC. Translating it yields CATRTVAGAVETQYF. The chain employs TRBV15 and TRBJ2-5; 9 bases match TRBD2. V was pared by 6 bases and J by 5 bases, with 10 bases of the junction left unmatched. Per germline, CDR1 LNHNV and CDR2 YYDKDF (reference sequence). The length of the CDR3 is 15 residues.

This chain uses TRBV20-1 with TRBJ2-3, with 7 bases fitting TRBD1. The V gene end was trimmed by 2 bases and the J gene end by 3 bases; junction bases not matched to a gene: 5. Germline-derived CDR1 and CDR2 are DFQATT and SNEGSKA (reference sequence). This CDR3 spans 14 amino acids. Here the CDR3 reads CSARLGGGTDTQYF. The CDR3 coding sequence is TGCAGTGCTAGACTAGGGGGCGGTACAGATACGCAGTATTTT.

The chain carries TRBV6-5 and TRBJ1-1; a weak D match, TRBD1 (5 bases). Germline loops: CDR1 MNHEY, CDR2 SVGAGI. Trimming took off 0 bases at V and 5 bases at J, with 10 bases between the two ends. The CDR3 is made up of 14 amino acids. The CDR3 DNA sequence: TGTGCCAGCAGTTACTCATCGGGGGAGACTGAAGCTTTCTTT. Encoded protein: CASSYSSGETEAFF.

This clonotype was seen a few times. The chain recombines TRBV20-1 with TRBJ2-1; 7 bases fit TRBD1. This CDR3 has 15 residues. The J segment lost 7 bases and the V segment lost 5 bases, leaving 14 bases of the junction unmatched. Germline V gene lookup returns CDR1 DFQATT and CDR2 SNEGSKA (reference sequence). CDR3 protein: CSADRDSSLRNEQFF. The CDR3 coding sequence is TGCAGTGCTGACCGGGACAGTTCGCTCAGGAATGAGCAGTTCTTC.

This clonotype came up a few times. The V and J genes are TRBV9 and TRBJ2-7, with D possibly TRBD2 on 6 matching bases. Germline V CDR1 and CDR2: SGDLS, YYNGEE. The CDR3 spans 17 residues. V was trimmed by 4 bases and J by 0 bases, leaving 20 bases between them. Here the CDR3 DNA reads TGTGCCAGCAGCCCCCAACCTTTAGCGGCTAGCTCCTACGAGCAGTACTTC. Protein: CASSPQPLAASSYEQYF.

The chain links TRBV3-1 to TRBJ2-1, with 8 bases identical to TRBD2. The CDR3 has 15 residues. CDR1 is LGHDT and CDR2 is YNNKEL in the germline V gene (reference sequence). The V gene end was trimmed by 4 bases and the J gene end by 5 bases; junction bases not matched to a gene: 7. CDR3 loop: CASSLSGGRNNEQFF. CDR3 in DNA: TGTGCCAGCAGCCTCTCGGGCGGGAGGAACAATGAGCAGTTCTTC.

The chain uses TRBV30 and TRBJ2-5; D is perhaps TRBD2 (5 bases). Germline CDR1 and CDR2: GTSNPN and SVGIG (reference sequence). The CDR3 loop spans 13 amino acids. V gave up 6 bases and J gave up 1 base, with 12 bases separating them. CDR3 bases: TGTGCCTGTCTAAGACGGGGCCAAGAGACCCAGTACTTC. It translates to CACLRRGQETQYF.

The chain has TRBV4-1 and TRBJ2-1, with 9 bases identical to TRBD2. V trimming: 0 bases; J trimming: 0 bases; junction bases outside the gene matches: 3. Per the germline V gene, CDR1 is MGHRA and CDR2 is YSYEKL. The CDR3 totals 17 residues. The CDR3 here is CASSQEGSGSSYNEQFF. In DNA, the CDR3 is TGCGCCAGCAGCCAAGAAGGTAGCGGGAGCTCCTACAATGAGCAGTTCTTC.

This clonotype came up a few times. The chain carries TRBV5-1 and TRBJ2-7; 9 bases align to TRBD2. V lost 9 bases and J lost 4; bases outside the gene matches: 23. CDR1 is SGHRS, CDR2 YFSETQ, per germline. The CDR3 is 18 residues long. CDR3 bases: TGCGCCACCTCAGACACCCCAGTGGGTAGCGGGAGACTTTACGAGCAGTACTTC. This sequence encodes CATSDTPVGSGRLYEQYF.

DNA for the CDR3: TGCAGCGTTGAAGGGCCAGGGGGGCGAGATACGCAGTATTTT. This encodes CSVEGPGGRDTQYF. This chain connects TRBV29-1 to TRBJ2-3; D perhaps matches TRBD1 (7 bases). CDR1 SQVTM and CDR2 ANQGSEA come from the germline V gene. The CDR3 extends over 14 amino acids. With 1 base removed from V and 5 bases from J, the gap between germline ends came to 13 bases.